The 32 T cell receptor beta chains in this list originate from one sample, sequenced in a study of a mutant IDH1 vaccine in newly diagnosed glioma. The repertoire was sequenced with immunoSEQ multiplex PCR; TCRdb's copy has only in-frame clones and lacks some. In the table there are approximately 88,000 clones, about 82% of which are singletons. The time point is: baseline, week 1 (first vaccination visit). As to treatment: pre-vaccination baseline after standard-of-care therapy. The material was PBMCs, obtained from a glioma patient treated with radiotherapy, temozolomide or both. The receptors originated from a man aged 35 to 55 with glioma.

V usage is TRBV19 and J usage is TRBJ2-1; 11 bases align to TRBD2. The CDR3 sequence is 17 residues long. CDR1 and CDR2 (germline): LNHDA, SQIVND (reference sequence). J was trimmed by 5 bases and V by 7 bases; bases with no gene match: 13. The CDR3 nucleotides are TGTGCCAGTAATGTGCTAGGTCTAGCGGGAGGTCACAATGAGCAGTTCTTC. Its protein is CASNVLGLAGGHNEQFF.

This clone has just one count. The CDR3 sequence is CASSVEGSGNTIYF. The CDR3 bases are TGTGCCAGCAGCGTAGAAGGGTCTGGAAACACCATATATTTT. The V gene is TRBV9, the J gene TRBJ1-3, with no clear D. Trimming took 0 bases from V and 1 from J, leaving 5 bases between them. Germline CDR1 and CDR2: SGDLS and YYNGEE. CDR3 length equals 14 residues.

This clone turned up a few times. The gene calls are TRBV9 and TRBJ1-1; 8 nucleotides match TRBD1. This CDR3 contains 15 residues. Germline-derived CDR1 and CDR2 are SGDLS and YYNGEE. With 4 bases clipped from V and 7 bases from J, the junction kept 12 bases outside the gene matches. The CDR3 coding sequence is TGTGCCAGCAGCCCCGGACAGGGCCGGGGGATTGAAGCTTTCTTT. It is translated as CASSPGQGRGIEAFF.

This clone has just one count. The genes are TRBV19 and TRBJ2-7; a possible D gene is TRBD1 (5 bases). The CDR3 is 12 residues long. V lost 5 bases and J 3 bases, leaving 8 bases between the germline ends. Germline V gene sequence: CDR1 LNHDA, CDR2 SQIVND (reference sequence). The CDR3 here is CASSGQGYEQYF. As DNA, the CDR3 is TGTGCCAGTAGTGGGCAGGGCTACGAGCAGTACTTC.

CDR3 sequence (DNA): TGTGCCACCAGCCCCTACACCGGGGAGCTGTTTTTT. This translates into CATSPYTGELFF. The V call is TRBV15, the J call TRBJ2-2; D uncertain. This CDR3 region has 12 residues. Deletions cut 5 bases from V and 3 bases from J, with 4 bases between. Germline-derived CDR1 and CDR2 are LNHNV and YYDKDF (reference sequence).

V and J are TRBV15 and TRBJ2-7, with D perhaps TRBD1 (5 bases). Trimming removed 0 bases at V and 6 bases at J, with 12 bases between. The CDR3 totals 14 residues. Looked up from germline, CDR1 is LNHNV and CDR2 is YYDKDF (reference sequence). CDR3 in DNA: TGTGCCACCAGCAGAGAAGGGCAGGGATTCGAGCAGTACTTC. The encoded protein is CATSREGQGFEQYF.

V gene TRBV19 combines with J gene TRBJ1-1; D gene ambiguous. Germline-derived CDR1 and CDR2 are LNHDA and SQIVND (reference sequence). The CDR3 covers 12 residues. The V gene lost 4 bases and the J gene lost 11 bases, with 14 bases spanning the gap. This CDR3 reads CASSRPDLSAFF. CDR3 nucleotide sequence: TGTGCCAGTAGTAGACCTGATCTGAGTGCTTTCTTT.

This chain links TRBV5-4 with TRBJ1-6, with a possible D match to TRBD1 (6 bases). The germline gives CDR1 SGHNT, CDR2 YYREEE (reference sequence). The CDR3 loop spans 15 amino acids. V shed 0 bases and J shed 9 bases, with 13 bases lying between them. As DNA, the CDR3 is TGTGCCAGCAGCTTGGATCCAGGGGTGGGTTCACCCCTCCACTTT. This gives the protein CASSLDPGVGSPLHF.

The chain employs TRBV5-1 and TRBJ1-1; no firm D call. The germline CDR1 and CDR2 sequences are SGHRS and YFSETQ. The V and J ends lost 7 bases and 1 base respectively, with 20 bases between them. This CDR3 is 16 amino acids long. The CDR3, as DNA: TGCGCCAGCCGTTGGGCCACCGCGAGATCGAACACTGAAGCTTTCTTT. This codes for CASRWATARSNTEAFF. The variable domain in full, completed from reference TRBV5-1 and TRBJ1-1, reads KAGVTQTPRYLIKTRGQQVTLSCSPISGHRSVSWYQQTPGQGLQFLFEYFSETQRNKGNFPGRFSGRQFSNSRSEMNVSTLELGDSALYLCASRWATARSNTEAFFGQGTRLTVV.

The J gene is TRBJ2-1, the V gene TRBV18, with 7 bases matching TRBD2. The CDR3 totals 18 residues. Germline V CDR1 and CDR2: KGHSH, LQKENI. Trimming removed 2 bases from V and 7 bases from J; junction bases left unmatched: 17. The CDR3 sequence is CASSPLSRSGASINEQFF. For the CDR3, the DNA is TGTGCCAGCTCACCATTATCCCGGAGCGGGGCGTCTATAAATGAGCAGTTCTTC.

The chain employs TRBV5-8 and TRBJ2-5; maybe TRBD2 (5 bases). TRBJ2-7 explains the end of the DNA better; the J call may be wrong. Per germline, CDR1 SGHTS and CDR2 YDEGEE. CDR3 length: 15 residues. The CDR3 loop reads CASSLVPGSTYEQYF. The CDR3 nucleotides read TGTGCCAGCAGCTTGGTCCCGGGATCCACCTACGAGCAGTACTTC.

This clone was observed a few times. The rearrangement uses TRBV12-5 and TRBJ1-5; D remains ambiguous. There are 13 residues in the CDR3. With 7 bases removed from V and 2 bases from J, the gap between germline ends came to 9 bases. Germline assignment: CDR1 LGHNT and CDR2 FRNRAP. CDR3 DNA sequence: TGTGCTAGTGCCTGGGAGGGCAATCAGCCCCAGCATTTT. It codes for CASAWEGNQPQHF.

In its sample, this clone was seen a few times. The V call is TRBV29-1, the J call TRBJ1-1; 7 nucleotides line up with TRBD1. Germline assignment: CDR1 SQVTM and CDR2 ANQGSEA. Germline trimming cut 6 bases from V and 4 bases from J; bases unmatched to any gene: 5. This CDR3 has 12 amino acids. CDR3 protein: CSVEGAGTEAFF. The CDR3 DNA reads TGCAGCGTCGAGGGGGCAGGCACTGAAGCTTTCTTT.

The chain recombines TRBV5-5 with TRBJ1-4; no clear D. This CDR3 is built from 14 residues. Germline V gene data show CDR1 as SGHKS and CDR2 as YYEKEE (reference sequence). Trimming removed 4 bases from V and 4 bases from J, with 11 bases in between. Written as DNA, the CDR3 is TGTGCCAGCAGCAAAGGACCGCTTAATGAAAAACTGTTTTTT. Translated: CASSKGPLNEKLFF.

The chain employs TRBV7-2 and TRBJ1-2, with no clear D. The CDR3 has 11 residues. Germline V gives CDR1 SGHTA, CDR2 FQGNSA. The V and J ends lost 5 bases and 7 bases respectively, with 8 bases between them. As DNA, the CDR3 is TGTGCCAGCAGCCTATATAGTGGCTACACCTTC. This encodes CASSLYSGYTF.

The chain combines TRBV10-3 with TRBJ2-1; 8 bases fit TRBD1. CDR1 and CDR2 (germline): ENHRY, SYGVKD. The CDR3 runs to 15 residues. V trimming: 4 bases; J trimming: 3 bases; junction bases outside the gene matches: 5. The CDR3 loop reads CAISADRGGYNEQFF. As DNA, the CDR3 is TGTGCCATCAGTGCCGACAGGGGAGGCTACAATGAGCAGTTCTTC.

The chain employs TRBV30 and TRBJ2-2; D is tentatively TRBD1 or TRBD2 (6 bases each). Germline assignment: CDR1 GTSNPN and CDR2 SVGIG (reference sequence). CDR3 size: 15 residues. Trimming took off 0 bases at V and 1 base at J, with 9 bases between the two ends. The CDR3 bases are TGTGCCTGGAGTGTTGGGGGGCTGAACACCGGGGAGCTGTTTTTT. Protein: CAWSVGGLNTGELFF.

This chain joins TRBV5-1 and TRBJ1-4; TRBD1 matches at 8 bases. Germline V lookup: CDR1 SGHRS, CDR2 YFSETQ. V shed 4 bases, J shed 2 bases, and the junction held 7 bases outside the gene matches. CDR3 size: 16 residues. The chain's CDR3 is CASSQSTGGTNEKLFF. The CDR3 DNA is TGCGCCAGCAGCCAAAGTACAGGGGGTACTAATGAAAAACTGTTTTTT.

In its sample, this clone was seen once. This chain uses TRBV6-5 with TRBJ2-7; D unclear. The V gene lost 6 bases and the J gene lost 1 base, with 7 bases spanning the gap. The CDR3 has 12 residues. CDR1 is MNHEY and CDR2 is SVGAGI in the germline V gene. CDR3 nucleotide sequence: TGTGCCAGCAGCCCTCGATCCTACGAGCAGTACTTC. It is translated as CASSPRSYEQYF.

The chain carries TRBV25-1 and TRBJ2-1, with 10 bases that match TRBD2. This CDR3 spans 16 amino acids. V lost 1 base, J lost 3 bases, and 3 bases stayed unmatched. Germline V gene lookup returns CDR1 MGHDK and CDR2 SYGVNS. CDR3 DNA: TGTGCCAGCAGTGAATCAACTAGCGGGGACTACAATGAGCAGTTCTTC. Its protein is CASSESTSGDYNEQFF.

The CDR3 loop reads CASSSSFYEQYF. CDR3 in DNA: TGTGCCAGCAGTTCTTCCTTCTACGAGCAGTACTTC. The chain is built from TRBV28 and TRBJ2-7; D is unclear. V was trimmed by 4 bases and J by 3 bases, leaving 7 bases between them. CDR1 and CDR2 from the germline V gene are MDHEN and SYDVKM. The CDR3 has 12 amino acids.

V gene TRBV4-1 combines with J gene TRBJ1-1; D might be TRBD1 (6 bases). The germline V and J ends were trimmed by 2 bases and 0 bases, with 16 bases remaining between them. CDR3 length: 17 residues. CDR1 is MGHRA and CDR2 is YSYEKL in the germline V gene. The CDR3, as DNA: TGCGCCAGCAGCCAACATAAGGGGGGAGATCTGAACACTGAAGCTTTCTTT. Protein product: CASSQHKGGDLNTEAFF.

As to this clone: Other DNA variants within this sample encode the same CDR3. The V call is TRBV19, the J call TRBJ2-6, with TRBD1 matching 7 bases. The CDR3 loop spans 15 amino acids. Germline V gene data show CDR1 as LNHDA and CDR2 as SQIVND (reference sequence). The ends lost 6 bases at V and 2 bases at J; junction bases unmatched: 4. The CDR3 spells CASRPGQAGANVLTF. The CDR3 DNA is TGTGCCAGTAGACCCGGACAGGCTGGGGCCAACGTCCTGACTTTC. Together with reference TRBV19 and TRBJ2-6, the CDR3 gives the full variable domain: DGGITQSPKYLFRKEGQNVTLSCEQNLNHDAMYWYRQDPGQGLRLIYYSQIVNDFQKGDIAEGYSVSREKKESFPLTVTSAQKNPTAFYLCASRPGQAGANVLTFGAGSRLTVL.

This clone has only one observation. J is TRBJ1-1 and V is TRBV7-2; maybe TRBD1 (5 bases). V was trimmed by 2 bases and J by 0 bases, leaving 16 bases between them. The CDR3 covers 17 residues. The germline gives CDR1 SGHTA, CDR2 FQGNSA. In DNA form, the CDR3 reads TGTGCCAGCAGCTTAACGCAGGGACCTGGATTGAACACTGAAGCTTTCTTT. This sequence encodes CASSLTQGPGLNTEAFF.

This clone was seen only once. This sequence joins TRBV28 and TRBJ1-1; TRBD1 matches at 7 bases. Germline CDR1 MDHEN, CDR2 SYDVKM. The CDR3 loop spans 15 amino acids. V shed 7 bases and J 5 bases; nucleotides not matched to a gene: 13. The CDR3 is CASINPPGQPTEAFF. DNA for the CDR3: TGTGCCAGCATCAACCCCCCGGGACAGCCGACTGAAGCTTTCTTT.

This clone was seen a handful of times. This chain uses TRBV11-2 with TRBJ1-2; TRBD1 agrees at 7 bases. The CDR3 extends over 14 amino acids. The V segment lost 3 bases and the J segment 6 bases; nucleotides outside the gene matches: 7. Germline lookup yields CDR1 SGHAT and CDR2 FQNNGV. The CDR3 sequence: CASSFGRTGDGYTF. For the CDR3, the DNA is TGTGCCAGCAGCTTCGGACGGACAGGTGATGGCTACACCTTC.

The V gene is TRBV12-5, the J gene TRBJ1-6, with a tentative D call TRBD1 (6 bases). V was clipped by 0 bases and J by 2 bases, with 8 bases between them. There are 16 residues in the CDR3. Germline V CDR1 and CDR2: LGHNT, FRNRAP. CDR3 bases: TGTGCTAGTGGTTTGGTAGCAGGGGCCTATAATTCACCCCTCCACTTT. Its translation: CASGLVAGAYNSPLHF.

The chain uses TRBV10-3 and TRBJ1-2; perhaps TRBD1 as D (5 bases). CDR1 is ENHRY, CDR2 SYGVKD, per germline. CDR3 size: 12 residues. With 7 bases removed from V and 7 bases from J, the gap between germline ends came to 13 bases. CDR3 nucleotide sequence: TGTGCCATCACGGGGGAATGGGGTGGCTACACCTTC. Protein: CAITGEWGGYTF.

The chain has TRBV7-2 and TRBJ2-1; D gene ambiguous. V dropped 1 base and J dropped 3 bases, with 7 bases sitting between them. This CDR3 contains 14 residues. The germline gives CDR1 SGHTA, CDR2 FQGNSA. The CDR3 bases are TGTGCCAGCAGCTTAGGGCAGGACTACAATGAGCAGTTCTTC. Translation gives CASSLGQDYNEQFF.

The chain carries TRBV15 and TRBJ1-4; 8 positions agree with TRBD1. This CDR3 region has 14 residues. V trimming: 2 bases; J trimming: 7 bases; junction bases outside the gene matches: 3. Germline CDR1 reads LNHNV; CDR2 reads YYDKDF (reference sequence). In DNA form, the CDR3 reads TGTGCCACCAGCAGACAGGGGGCCGGTGAAAAACTGTTTTTT. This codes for CATSRQGAGEKLFF.

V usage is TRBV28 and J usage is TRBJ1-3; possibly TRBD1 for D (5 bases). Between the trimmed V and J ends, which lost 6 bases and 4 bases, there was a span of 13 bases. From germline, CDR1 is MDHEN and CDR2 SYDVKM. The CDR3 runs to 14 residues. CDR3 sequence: CASSQRQSGNTIYF. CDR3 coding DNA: TGTGCCAGCAGCCAGAGACAGTCCGGAAACACCATATATTTT.

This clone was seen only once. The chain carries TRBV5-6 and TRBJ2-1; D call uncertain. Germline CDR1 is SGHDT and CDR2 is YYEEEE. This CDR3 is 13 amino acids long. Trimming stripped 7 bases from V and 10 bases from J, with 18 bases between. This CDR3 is CASVDGFGSEQFF. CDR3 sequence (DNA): TGTGCCAGCGTCGACGGTTTTGGATCAGAGCAGTTCTTC.